This is a list of T cell receptor beta chains from one sample in a study of human T cells and chemical hapten exposure. MiXCR, applied by TCRdb to the RACE reads, yields one record per CDR3 protein. The table shows about 380,000 distinct CDR3 sequences, with nearly 5% occurring only once. Sequencing was performed on whole blood, taken in connection with sensitization to the hapten diphenylcyclopropenone (DPC). The receptors come from a woman between 50 and 59 years old with alopecia areata. Some clones in this sample may be carry-over from other donors' samples. Both conserved end residues are part of each CDR3. The order of the fields is V gene, D gene, clone size, J gene, CDR3 protein, CDR3 DNA. A D gene is named only where the DNA matches it firmly. Size values are once, few and many counts, or a class for expanded clones, and some rows have none.

V gene: TRBV29-1; D gene: NA; clone size: few; J gene: TRBJ2-2; CDR3 protein: CSVELGARTGELFF; CDR3 DNA: TGCAGCGTTGAACTGGGGGCGCGAACCGGGGAGCTGTTTTTT
V gene: TRBV12-3/TRBV12-4; D gene: TRBD1; clone size: many; J gene: TRBJ1-5; CDR3 protein: CASTTGLFNQPQHF; CDR3 DNA: TGTGCCAGCACGACAGGGCTTTTCAATCAGCCCCAGCATTTT
V gene: TRBV7-9; D gene: TRBD1; clone size: few; J gene: TRBJ2-3; CDR3 protein: CASSLTGSPDTQYF; CDR3 DNA: TGTGCCAGCAGTCTGACAGGGTCCCCAGATACGCAGTATTTT
V gene: TRBV25-1; D gene: NA; clone size: NA; J gene: TRBJ1-2; CDR3 protein: CASSESRGYTF; CDR3 DNA: TGTGCCAGCAGTGAGTCACGGGGCTACACCTTC
V gene: TRBV20-1; D gene: TRBD2; clone size: few; J gene: TRBJ2-7; CDR3 protein: CSAPTSGSLDEQYF; CDR3 DNA: TGCAGTGCCCCAACTAGCGGGAGTCTGGACGAGCAGTACTTC
V gene: TRBV20-1; D gene: TRBD1; clone size: few; J gene: TRBJ2-7; CDR3 protein: CSAREGGTGNEQYF; CDR3 DNA: TGCAGTGCTAGAGAGGGTGGGACAGGGAACGAGCAGTACTTC
V gene: TRBV12-3/TRBV12-4; D gene: TRBD1; clone size: many; J gene: TRBJ1-2; CDR3 protein: CASRPGQGGLERTF; CDR3 DNA: TGTGCCAGCAGACCTGGACAGGGCGGGCTGGAGCGAACCTTC
V gene: TRBV2; D gene: NA; clone size: few; J gene: TRBJ2-3; CDR3 protein: CASSADRRATDTQYF; CDR3 DNA: TGTGCCAGCAGTGCCGACAGGAGAGCCACAGATACGCAGTATTTT
V gene: TRBV29-1; D gene: TRBD2; clone size: many; J gene: TRBJ2-1; CDR3 protein: CSVALAGFNEQFF; CDR3 DNA: TGCAGCGTGGCTCTAGCGGGGTTCAATGAGCAGTTCTTC
V gene: TRBV6-2/TRBV6-3; D gene: NA; clone size: NA; J gene: TRBJ2-2; CDR3 protein: CATGTTANTGELFF; CDR3 DNA: TGTGCCACCGGGACCACTGCGAACACCGGGGAGCTGTTTTTT
V gene: TRBV7-9; D gene: TRBD2; clone size: many; J gene: TRBJ2-7; CDR3 protein: CASSLSGVPYEQYF; CDR3 DNA: TGTGCCAGCAGCCTTAGCGGGGTCCCCTACGAGCAGTACTTC
V gene: TRBV7-8; D gene: NA; clone size: NA; J gene: TRBJ1-5; CDR3 protein: CASSLDRPSGSPQHF; CDR3 DNA: TGTGCCAGCAGCTTAGACAGGCCCTCTGGCTCGCCCCAGCATTTT
V gene: TRBV29-1; D gene: TRBD1; clone size: NA; J gene: TRBJ1-1; CDR3 protein: CSASQGTGGRTEAFF; CDR3 DNA: TGCAGCGCCTCCCAGGGGACAGGGGGCCGAACTGAAGCTTTCTTT
V gene: TRBV7-2; D gene: NA; clone size: many; J gene: TRBJ2-3; CDR3 protein: CASSRSSTYTQYF; CDR3 DNA: TGTGCCAGCAGCAGAAGTAGCACATATACGCAGTATTTT
V gene: TRBV25-1; D gene: NA; clone size: NA; J gene: TRBJ1-6; CDR3 protein: CASSGPSGTPNSPLHF; CDR3 DNA: TGTGCCAGCAGTGGCCCCTCCGGGACTCCAAATTCACCCCTCCACTTT
V gene: TRBV12-3/TRBV12-4; D gene: NA; clone size: many; J gene: TRBJ1-5; CDR3 protein: CASSLGGVRNQPQHF; CDR3 DNA: TGTGCCAGCAGTTTAGGGGGAGTTCGGAATCAGCCCCAGCATTTT
V gene: TRBV12-3/TRBV12-4; D gene: TRBD2; clone size: many; J gene: TRBJ2-1; CDR3 protein: CASSLELAGGGVEQFF; CDR3 DNA: TGTGCCAGCAGTTTAGAACTAGCGGGGGGCGGAGTTGAGCAGTTCTTC
V gene: TRBV6-6; D gene: NA; clone size: few; J gene: TRBJ1-1; CDR3 protein: CASTLMDNTEAFF; CDR3 DNA: TGTGCCAGCACCCTTATGGACAACACTGAAGCTTTCTTT
V gene: TRBV7-8; D gene: NA; clone size: many; J gene: TRBJ1-3; CDR3 protein: CASSWRGSGNTIYF; CDR3 DNA: TGTGCCAGCAGCTGGCGGGGCTCTGGAAACACCATATATTTT
V gene: TRBV5-1; D gene: NA; clone size: few; J gene: TRBJ2-1; CDR3 protein: CASSSDRNEQFF; CDR3 DNA: TGCGCCAGCAGCTCGGACCGTAATGAGCAGTTCTTC
V gene: TRBV3-1; D gene: TRBD1; clone size: many; J gene: TRBJ1-1; CDR3 protein: CASSLGTGGQNTEAFF; CDR3 DNA: TGTGCCAGCAGCCTAGGGACAGGGGGCCAGAACACTGAAGCTTTCTTT
V gene: TRBV2; D gene: TRBD1; clone size: NA; J gene: TRBJ2-3; CDR3 protein: CASSGQGIVADTQYF; CDR3 DNA: TGTGCCAGCTCTGGACAGGGCATAGTTGCAGATACGCAGTATTTT
V gene: TRBV6-6; D gene: TRBD1; clone size: few; J gene: TRBJ2-5; CDR3 protein: CASRPGQLQETQYF; CDR3 DNA: TGTGCCAGCAGACCGGGACAGCTCCAAGAGACCCAGTACTTC
V gene: TRBV6-5; D gene: NA; clone size: many; J gene: TRBJ1-1; CDR3 protein: CASSNQGERPNTEAFF; CDR3 DNA: TGTGCCAGCAGTAATCAGGGAGAACGCCCAAACACTGAAGCTTTCTTT
V gene: TRBV20-1; D gene: NA; clone size: many; J gene: TRBJ2-3; CDR3 protein: CSARNSLGHTDTQYF; CDR3 DNA: TGCAGTGCTAGAAATTCTCTGGGCCACACAGATACGCAGTATTTT
V gene: TRBV20-1; D gene: NA; clone size: many; J gene: TRBJ2-4; CDR3 protein: CSAREDSLAKNIQYF; CDR3 DNA: TGCAGTGCTAGAGAAGACTCTTTAGCCAAAAACATTCAGTACTTC
V gene: TRBV3-1; D gene: TRBD1; clone size: few; J gene: TRBJ2-7; CDR3 protein: CASSQLSSGTASYEQYF; CDR3 DNA: TGTGCCAGCAGCCAGTTAAGTTCCGGGACAGCATCCTACGAGCAGTACTTC
V gene: TRBV5-1; D gene: TRBD1; clone size: NA; J gene: TRBJ1-6; CDR3 protein: CASRTGQGANSPLHF; CDR3 DNA: TGCGCCAGCAGAACCGGACAGGGGGCTAACTCACCCCTCCACTTT
V gene: TRBV28; D gene: NA; clone size: many; J gene: TRBJ1-2; CDR3 protein: CASSTPDRPYGYTF; CDR3 DNA: TGTGCCAGCAGTACCCCTGACAGACCTTATGGCTACACCTTC
V gene: TRBV7-9; D gene: TRBD2; clone size: few; J gene: TRBJ2-2; CDR3 protein: CASSLTGLGRGTGELFF; CDR3 DNA: TGTGCCAGCAGCTTAACAGGACTAGGTCGCGGCACCGGGGAGCTGTTTTTT
V gene: TRBV14; D gene: TRBD2; clone size: NA; J gene: TRBJ2-1; CDR3 protein: CASSSRLAGVNEQFF; CDR3 DNA: TGTGCCAGCAGCTCCCGACTAGCGGGAGTCAATGAGCAGTTCTTC
V gene: TRBV5-1; D gene: TRBD1; clone size: few; J gene: TRBJ1-6; CDR3 protein: CASSLEGADSPLHF; CDR3 DNA: TGCGCCAGCAGCTTAGAGGGGGCGGACTCACCCCTCCACTTT
V gene: TRBV11-2; D gene: NA; clone size: NA; J gene: TRBJ2-1; CDR3 protein: CASSLLGIEDEQFF; CDR3 DNA: TGTGCCAGCAGCTTACTGGGGATTGAGGATGAGCAGTTCTTC
V gene: TRBV7-2; D gene: NA; clone size: few; J gene: TRBJ2-1; CDR3 protein: CASSTGRPGAYNEQFF; CDR3 DNA: TGTGCCAGCAGCACCGGGCGCCCAGGGGCTTACAATGAGCAGTTCTTC
V gene: TRBV24-1; D gene: TRBD1; clone size: many; J gene: TRBJ1-1; CDR3 protein: CATRGQGNQYTEAFF; CDR3 DNA: TGTGCCACCCGCGGACAGGGGAATCAGTACACTGAAGCTTTCTTT
V gene: TRBV5-6; D gene: NA; clone size: many; J gene: TRBJ2-5; CDR3 protein: CASSLAGDELQETQYF; CDR3 DNA: TGTGCCAGCAGCTTGGCCGGGGATGAATTACAAGAGACCCAGTACTTC
V gene: TRBV27; D gene: NA; clone size: many; J gene: TRBJ1-1; CDR3 protein: CASSLSPLKTGLNTEAFF; CDR3 DNA: TGTGCCAGCAGTTTATCCCCCCTAAAGACAGGCTTGAACACTGAAGCTTTCTTT
V gene: TRBV6-5; D gene: NA; clone size: many; J gene: TRBJ2-2; CDR3 protein: CASSYWGGQGVAGELFF; CDR3 DNA: TGTGCCAGCAGTTACTGGGGAGGTCAGGGGGTTGCCGGGGAGCTGTTTTTT
V gene: TRBV9; D gene: NA; clone size: many; J gene: TRBJ1-6; CDR3 protein: CASSREGGSYNSPLHF; CDR3 DNA: TGTGCCAGCAGCCGGGAGGGGGGCTCCTATAATTCACCCCTCCACTTT
V gene: TRBV30; D gene: TRBD1; clone size: NA; J gene: TRBJ1-6; CDR3 protein: CAWKTRDRGRSPLHF; CDR3 DNA: TGTGCCTGGAAAACCCGTGACAGGGGGAGATCACCCCTCCACTTT
V gene: TRBV29-1; D gene: TRBD2; clone size: many; J gene: TRBJ2-1; CDR3 protein: CSVDPGLAANEQFF; CDR3 DNA: TGCAGCGTTGACCCGGGACTAGCGGCCAATGAGCAGTTCTTC
V gene: TRBV9; D gene: TRBD1; clone size: many; J gene: TRBJ2-3; CDR3 protein: CASSARQGPVLADTQYF; CDR3 DNA: TGTGCCAGCAGCGCCCGACAGGGTCCGGTGTTGGCCGATACGCAGTATTTT
V gene: TRBV5-1; D gene: TRBD1; clone size: many; J gene: TRBJ2-6; CDR3 protein: CASSLDPGQGLRGANVLTF; CDR3 DNA: TGCGCCAGCAGCTTGGACCCGGGACAGGGGCTCAGGGGGGCCAACGTCCTGACTTTC
V gene: TRBV15; D gene: TRBD1; clone size: NA; J gene: TRBJ2-1; CDR3 protein: CATSGGTGGYEQFF; CDR3 DNA: TGTGCCACCAGCGGAGGGACAGGGGGCTATGAGCAGTTCTTC
V gene: TRBV15; D gene: TRBD1; clone size: NA; J gene: TRBJ1-1; CDR3 protein: CATSRWDSEAFF; CDR3 DNA: TGTGCCACCAGCAGGTGGGACAGTGAAGCTTTCTTT
V gene: TRBV28; D gene: TRBD1; clone size: NA; J gene: TRBJ1-1; CDR3 protein: CASRPGQGLSTEAFF; CDR3 DNA: TGTGCCAGCCGACCGGGACAGGGGTTGAGCACTGAAGCTTTCTTT
V gene: TRBV6-5; D gene: NA; clone size: NA; J gene: TRBJ2-3; CDR3 protein: CASSPARGGLTDTQYF; CDR3 DNA: TGTGCCAGCAGCCCTGCTAGGGGGGGACTCACAGATACGCAGTATTTT
V gene: TRBV5-4; D gene: NA; clone size: many; J gene: TRBJ2-3; CDR3 protein: CASSSEQTDTQYF; CDR3 DNA: TGTGCCAGCAGCTCGGAGCAAACAGATACGCAGTATTTT
V gene: TRBV11-2; D gene: NA; clone size: few; J gene: TRBJ2-1; CDR3 protein: CASSLGPPGSHEQFF; CDR3 DNA: TGTGCCAGCAGCTTAGGCCCCCCGGGCTCCCATGAGCAGTTCTTC
V gene: TRBV11-2; D gene: NA; clone size: many; J gene: TRBJ1-6; CDR3 protein: CASSLDPGSNSPLHF; CDR3 DNA: TGTGCCAGCAGCTTAGATCCGGGCAGTAATTCACCCCTCCACTTT
V gene: TRBV7-9; D gene: NA; clone size: many; J gene: TRBJ1-5; CDR3 protein: CASSHDSSNQPQHF; CDR3 DNA: TGTGCCAGCAGCCACGACAGTAGCAATCAGCCCCAGCATTTT
V gene: TRBV7-9; D gene: TRBD2; clone size: few; J gene: TRBJ2-4; CDR3 protein: CASSLRGVASGNIQYF; CDR3 DNA: TGTGCCAGCAGCCTCCGAGGGGTAGCTAGCGGCAACATTCAGTACTTC
V gene: TRBV12-3/TRBV12-4; D gene: NA; clone size: NA; J gene: TRBJ2-4; CDR3 protein: CASSSGPQGAYF; CDR3 DNA: TGTGCCAGCAGTTCGGGACCGCAGGGTGCGTACTTC
V gene: TRBV12-3/TRBV12-4; D gene: TRBD1; clone size: NA; J gene: TRBJ2-7; CDR3 protein: CASSLTGTGGEQQYF; CDR3 DNA: TGTGCCAGCAGTCTTACCGGGACAGGGGGGGAACAGCAGTACTTC